Below are 8 T cell receptor beta chains sequenced from a single sample in a study of blood T cell repertoires in COVID-19. The assay was immunoSEQ multiplex PCR, and TCRdb's table has in-frame clones only and misses some. The table has hundreds of thousands of clones, 75% to 90% seen once; the top ten hold over 2%. The source material was PBMCs or T cells enriched from blood (not recorded which). The receptors were gathered from a woman under 30 who had recovered from COVID-19.

This chain joins TRBV27 and TRBJ1-1; D is possibly TRBD1 (6 bases). The V end lost 3 bases, the J end lost 2 bases, and 10 bases lay between the germline ends. This CDR3 is 14 amino acids long. In germline, CDR1 is MNHEY, CDR2 SMNVEV (reference sequence). The CDR3 coding sequence is TGTGCCAGCAGTTTTGGGGGCCGAAACACTGAAGCTTTCTTT. Translating gives CASSFGGRNTEAFF.

The genes are TRBV29-1 and TRBJ1-2, with 9 bases that match TRBD1. Germline V lookup: CDR1 SQVTM, CDR2 ANQGSEA. The CDR3 length is 12 residues. V dropped 6 bases and J dropped 4; count of bases not matched to a gene: 3. Written as DNA, the CDR3 is TGCAGCGTCCGGACAGGGGTCTATGGCTACACCTTC. Translating it yields CSVRTGVYGYTF.

The chain couples TRBV27 to TRBJ1-4, with TRBD1 identical over 7 bases. V was pared by 3 bases and J by 0 bases, with 7 bases of the junction left unmatched. CDR3 length: 17 amino acids. Germline loops: CDR1 MNHEY, CDR2 SMNVEV (reference sequence). The CDR3 sequence is CASSLTGITATNEKLFF. The CDR3 DNA follows: TGTGCCAGCAGTTTGACAGGGATAACGGCAACTAATGAAAAACTGTTTTTT.

The rearrangement links TRBV15 to TRBJ2-2; D remains ambiguous. CDR3 length: 13 residues. V was clipped by 5 bases and J by 2 bases, with 6 bases between them. Germline assignment: CDR1 LNHNV and CDR2 YYDKDF (reference sequence). The CDR3 protein is CATSGTNTGELFF. CDR3 in DNA: TGTGCCACCAGCGGCACAAACACCGGGGAGCTGTTTTTT.

The chain combines TRBV15 with TRBJ2-7, with D perhaps TRBD2 (5 bases). The CDR3 contains 15 residues. CDR1 LNHNV and CDR2 YYDKDF come from the germline V gene (reference sequence). V lost 1 base and J lost 4, with 14 bases in between. The CDR3 sequence: CATSRVTGLIYEQYF. DNA of the CDR3: TGTGCCACCAGCAGAGTAACGGGATTGATTTACGAGCAGTACTTC.

V and J are TRBV5-4 and TRBJ1-1; the D is unclear. With 3 bases removed from V and 5 bases from J, the gap between germline ends came to 8 bases. Germline V gene data show CDR1 as SGHNT and CDR2 as YYREEE (reference sequence). This CDR3 has 12 amino acids. This CDR3 is CASSWYRTEAFF. CDR3 bases: TGTGCCAGCAGCTGGTATCGGACTGAAGCTTTCTTT.

This rearrangement joins TRBV2 to TRBJ1-2; possibly TRBD1 for D (5 bases). The germline CDR1 and CDR2 sequences are SNHLY and FYNNEI. This CDR3 region has 16 residues. Between the trimmed V and J ends, which lost 1 base and 4 bases, there was a span of 16 bases. The CDR3 nucleotides are TGTGCCAGCAGTGAAGGGTTAGGGACTGCTGCCTATGGCTACACCTTC. Translated: CASSEGLGTAAYGYTF. Using reference TRBV2 and TRBJ1-2 for the parts outside the CDR3, the full variable domain is EPEVTQTPSHQVTQMGQEVILRCVPISNHLYFYWYRQILGQKVEFLVSFYNNEISEKSEIFDDQFSVERPDGSNFTLKIRSTKLEDSAMYFCASSEGLGTAAYGYTFGSGTRLTVV.

V usage is TRBV28 and J usage is TRBJ2-3; 8 bases map to TRBD1. Germline loops: CDR1 MDHEN, CDR2 SYDVKM. This CDR3 spans 16 amino acids. V was pared by 5 bases and J by 1 base, with 8 bases of the junction left unmatched. The CDR3 spells CASSAPDRGGTDTQYF. The CDR3 DNA is TGTGCCAGCAGTGCCCCCGACAGGGGAGGCACAGATACGCAGTATTTT.